This T cell receptor (beta chain) was profiled in a study of T cells expressing NK-cell markers. Whole-study context: The eight sequenced donors comprised seven who were HCMV-seropositive and one who was seronegative. Overall study results and limits: The CD3+CD56-NKG2C+ fraction of a handful of donors was also led by these clonotypes.

TCRdb re-called the 5' RACE reads; one entry per CDR3 protein, DNA not given. Found here are 400,000 to 450,000 distinct CDR3 sequences; the top ten clones hold 7.3%. The CDR3 extends over 14 amino acids. CDR1 SGHRS and CDR2 YFSETQ come from the germline V gene. Of note for this clonotype: The target antigen is unknown.

This clonotype was obtained from a woman aged 18-70 years in good health. The sequencing input was blood T cells: a sorted CD56 or NKG2C T cell subset, CD4+ or CD8+ T cells, or bulk PBMC T cells (not recorded which). The gene calls are TRBV5-1 and TRBJ1-2; TCRdb indicates TRBD1, and absent DNA this call remains unverified. The CDR3 protein is CASSLAGGEGGYTF.